One sample yielded the 4 T cell receptor beta chains listed below, sequenced in a study of blood T cell repertoires in COVID-19. Clones were sequenced by immunoSEQ multiplex PCR, and TCRdb holds only the in-frame ones, with some missing. The sample includes tens of thousands of clones, roughly 72% of them seen just once. Source material: peripheral blood. Receptors were obtained from a woman in her sixties or seventies in a cohort sampled during active or convalescent COVID-19.

This clone appeared once. V and J are TRBV6-5 and TRBJ1-2, with D possibly TRBD1 on 6 matching bases. Trimming left V 8 bases short and J 6 bases short, with 22 bases between. From germline, CDR1 is MNHEY and CDR2 SVGAGI. CDR3 length: 15 amino acids. In nucleotides, the CDR3 is TGTGCCAGCTACGACCGACAGGTGAGGAGGAATGGCTACACCTTC. Its protein is CASYDRQVRRNGYTF.

V is TRBV3-1 (or the pseudogene TRBV3-2) and J is TRBJ2-5, with a possible D match to TRBD2 (5 bases). The germline V gene has CDR1 LGHDT and CDR2 YNNKEL (reference sequence). The CDR3 totals 15 residues. Trimming removed 0 bases at V and 2 bases at J, with 10 bases between. Here the CDR3 reads CASSQDFSGQETQYF. In DNA, the CDR3 is TGTGCCAGCAGCCAAGATTTCAGCGGTCAAGAGACCCAGTACTTC.

This clone was seen only a few times. V gene TRBV12-3 or TRBV12-4 combines with J gene TRBJ2-7; a weak D match, TRBD2 (5 bases). The CDR3 is made up of 12 amino acids. The V gene lost 5 bases and the J gene lost 0 bases, with 5 bases spanning the gap. The CDR3 spells CASSGSSYEQYF. The CDR3 DNA follows: TGTGCCAGCAGTGGGAGCTCCTACGAGCAGTACTTC.

The table lists this clone with a few counts. The rearrangement uses TRBV21-1 and TRBJ1-5. TRBV21-1 is listed as a pseudogene. The CDR3 is made up of 14 amino acids. Here the CDR3 reads CASSKDGGGQPQHF. For the CDR3, the DNA is TGTGCCAGCAGCAAAGACGGGGGAGGTCAGCCCCAGCATTTT.